The 9 T cell receptor beta chains presented below share a single source sample, sequenced in a study of HIV-infected patients and healthy controls. About 500 ng RNA was reverse transcribed with alpha and beta constant-region primers. Separate chain-specific third strand synthesis with multiplexing indices produced the alpha and beta libraries. MiXCR was run by TCRdb on the 5' RACE reads, yielding one entry per CDR3 protein. The sample includes some 4,800 distinct CDR3 sequences, around 6% of them seen just once. Roughly three months, about 14 weeks, into antiretroviral therapy, follow-up blood was collected. All unsorted peripheral T cells were captured because whole blood was used without fractionation. The sequencing used blood, collected during antiretroviral therapy. Every receptor here comes from an adult with HIV infection.

As concerns this clonotype: The DNA is left out, because the CDR3 cannot be placed on it with certainty; the CDR3 is given as TCRdb lists it. The chain employs TRBV7-8 and TRBJ1-4. The germline CDR1 and CDR2 sequences are SGHVS and FQNEAQ. 23 amino acids form the CDR3, both terminal residues included. CDR3 amino acids: CASSGGSETQYFGPGATNEKLFF.

This clonotype is judged medium-sized. The rearrangement uses TRBV4-2 and TRBJ2-5; TRBD2 agrees at 7 bases. The CDR3 has 15 residues. Germline assignment: CDR1 LGHNA and CDR2 YNFKEQ. V trimming: 1 base; J trimming: 3 bases; junction bases outside the gene matches: 5. For the CDR3, the DNA is TGTGCCAGCAGCCAAGTCGGGGCGGGGGAAGAGACCCAGTACTTC. Translation gives CASSQVGAGEETQYF.

This clonotype ranks as medium-sized (0.01 to 0.1%). The rearrangement links TRBV7-9 to TRBJ1-1; D remains ambiguous. V was pared by 5 bases and J by 3 bases, with 19 bases between. From germline, CDR1 is SEHNR and CDR2 FQNEAQ (reference sequence). This CDR3 is 16 amino acids long. The CDR3, as DNA: TGTGCCAGCAGCGAAGAGACCCTCCTCTGGGACACTGAAGCTTTCTTT. It encodes CASSEETLLWDTEAFF.

This clonotype was counted only a few times. The gene calls are TRBV12-3 or TRBV12-4 and TRBJ1-5; D is undetermined. Trimming left V 6 bases short and J 4 bases short, with 10 bases between. The CDR3 runs to 13 residues. CDR3 residues: CASSEQLNQPQHF. CDR3 DNA sequence: TGTGCCAGCAGCGAACAGCTTAATCAGCCCCAGCATTTT.

This clonotype was found many times. The chain couples TRBV29-1 to TRBJ2-5; TRBD2 matches at 15 bases. V shed 6 bases, J shed 4 bases, and the junction held 6 bases outside the gene matches. The CDR3 length is 15 residues. CDR1 and CDR2 (germline): SQVTM, ANQGSEA. The CDR3 spells CSVLGLAGGIETQYF. CDR3 sequence (DNA): TGCAGCGTCCTGGGACTAGCGGGAGGAATAGAGACCCAGTACTTC.

This clonotype rates as medium-sized. This chain joins TRBV3-1 and TRBJ1-2, with TRBD1 identical over 9 bases. Unmatched junction bases numbered 6, after V lost 3 bases and J lost 4 bases. Germline-derived CDR1 and CDR2 are LGHDT and YNNKEL (reference sequence). The CDR3 runs 15 residues. CDR3 bases: TGTGCCAGCAGCCAGCGGGACAGGGACTTCTATGGCTACACCTTC. It specifies CASSQRDRDFYGYTF. Together with reference TRBV3-1 and TRBJ1-2, the CDR3 gives the full variable domain: DTAVSQTPKYLVTQMGNDKSIKCEQNLGHDTMYWYKQDSKKFLKIMFSYNNKELIINETVPNRFSPKSPDKAHLNLHINSLELGDSAVYFCASSQRDRDFYGYTFGSGTRLTVV.

This clonotype is medium-sized within its sample. This chain joins TRBV28 and TRBJ1-3; 8 nucleotides agree with TRBD1. There are 17 residues in the CDR3. Germline CDR1 MDHEN, CDR2 SYDVKM. V gave up 5 bases and J gave up 2 bases; unmatched junction bases: 11. Written as DNA, the CDR3 is TGTGCCAGCAGTACGTACTTCACAGGGGGACCTGGAAACACCATATATTTT. This codes for CASSTYFTGGPGNTIYF.

By share of the sample, this clonotype is medium-sized (0.01 to 0.1%). The rearrangement uses TRBV7-2 and TRBJ1-5, with D possibly being TRBD1 (5 bases). V lost 5 bases to trimming and J lost 2 bases, with 16 bases between them. From germline, CDR1 is SGHTA and CDR2 FQGNSA. The length of the CDR3 is 16 residues. The CDR3 coding sequence is TGTGCCAGCAGCGAGCAGGGTCTCGGGGGCAATCAGCCCCAGCATTTT. Its protein product is CASSEQGLGGNQPQHF.

This clonotype was found a few times. The rearrangement uses TRBV4-1 and TRBJ2-7; 7 bases line up with TRBD1. CDR3 length equals 15 residues. V lost 0 bases and J lost 2; bases outside the gene matches: 4. Germline lookup yields CDR1 MGHRA and CDR2 YSYEKL. The CDR3 reads CASSQDDREPYEQYF. CDR3 DNA: TGCGCCAGCAGCCAAGATGACAGGGAGCCCTACGAGCAGTACTTC.